This TCR beta chain was sequenced in a study of blood T cells in healthy people across ages (dated by TCRdb to about 2015). At the level of the whole study: In model experiments, template switching captured about one uniquely barcoded TCR beta cDNA molecule for every two T cells. Age-related changes in TCR beta repertoire diversity were measured in the study by deep sequencing normalized with unique cDNA molecular identifiers. To avoid experimental bias, donors of different ages were distributed randomly across sequencing lanes. The donors were divided into four age groups: young (average around 16 years), middle-aged (about 40), aged (approximately 64) and long-lived (82). Using the same blood draw, the study looked at two additional independent replicas of 1 million unique cDNA reads for two donors, one aged 18 to 30 and the other aged 80 or older.

As concerns this clonotype: It has no known antigen specificity. No quality values exist for individual bases; no much larger clone is one base distant.

Overall study outcomes, separate from this receptor: Estimates of total diversity based on one million sequenced T cells were regarded as lower bounds and as underestimates. Compared with the aged group, the long-lived group had more naive CD4+ T cells, fewer expanded clones and increased TCR diversity, a pattern suggesting age selection. Because donor CMV infection status was unknown, age-related changes in expanded clonotypes were potentially confounded. The percentage of naive T cells measured by flow cytometry correlated strongly with observed TCR beta diversity. Because profiling used bulk unsorted PBMCs, naive and antigen-experienced compartments could not be compared conclusively. Observed TCR beta diversity per million T cells fell roughly linearly with age, and a significant reduction was already apparent by age around 40.

To prepare the library, 5' RACE was applied. Sequenced on an Illumina HiSeq 2500. A second PCR of about 7 to 12 cycles was run with a J-beta primer mix and a sample-barcoded 5' primer. A unique molecular identifier was introduced onto each TCR beta cDNA molecule by a template-switch 5' adaptor carrying 12 random nucleotides. At least 2.5 million CDR3-containing paired-end reads were obtained from each sample. The Mint cDNA synthesis kit, primed by a TRBC-specific oligonucleotide, was used to synthesize first-strand cDNA from all RNA. All cDNA was treated with uracil-DNA glycosylase and then went through a first 18-cycle PCR with the universal primers M1SS and BC2_uni_R. In the authors' own workflow: Each sample was normalized by randomly selecting 1 million high-quality reads, each carrying a distinct molecular identifier. Reads with shared molecular identifiers were discarded instead of being binned into consensus sequences. CDR3 identification, clonotype clustering and error correction used MiTCR with a Q25 quality threshold and the strictest error-elimination algorithm. A nonparametric unseen species model using Euler transformation provided a lower-bound estimate of total TCR beta diversity. TCRdb reran the public reads through fastp at Q25 and MiXCR, keeping productive beta chains. CDR3 protein sequences are deduplicated, and each keeps its most common genes and DNA. It is TCRdb's table, rather than the study itself, that gives the V and J calls and clone size. Counted in this sample were 1,300,000 or so distinct CDR3 sequences; approximately 59% of them appeared once. Jointly, the top ten make up under 8.5% of the sample.

Donors were 39 systemically healthy Caucasian individuals from Russia aged about 6 to 100 years. Roughly 9 milliliters of peripheral blood were drawn from each donor into EDTA-treated Vacutainer tubes. Ficoll-Paque density-gradient centrifugation was used to isolate PBMCs, with at least 6.5 million per sample. Total RNA, at least 5 micrograms per sample, was extracted from PBMCs with Trizol reagent. The percentages of naive CD45RAhigh/CD27high T cells were determined by flow cytometry on a PBMC aliquot from every donor. The CDR1 and CDR2 encoded by the germline V gene (reference sequence) are DFQATT and SNEGSKA. The junction shows trimming of 0 bases on V and 10 bases on J, plus 12 bases between the germline ends. Reading from cysteine to phenylalanine, the CDR3 counts 12 amino acids. The retained sequence is limited to the CDR3, 36 bases, with the frame set at the first base.

Recombination connected TRBV20-1 to TRBJ1-1; the best D guess is TRBD1, with 5 bases matching. The receptor's source is a young man in good health. The sample comprised blood. CDR3 reads: CSAREITGGAFF. The DNA is TGCAGTGCTAGAGAGATAACAGGAGGAGCTTTCTTT.